Listed below are T cell receptor beta chains from one sample, sequenced in a study of shared T cell receptors in the human thymus. The protocol was immunoSEQ multiplex PCR, while the TCRdb copy is restricted to in-frame clones and leaves out a portion. Of about 730,000 clones listed, approximately 85% were seen once; the top ten hold 0.0095% to 0.013%. These data also featured in a second study, about human thymus T cells.

The source material was thymocytes. Receptor source: a girl in the first two years of life with a congenital heart defect. CDR3s include the opening cysteine and the closing phenylalanine or tryptophan. Fields, in order: CDR3 protein, CDR3 DNA, V gene, CDR3 length, clone size, J gene, D gene. A D gene is named only where the DNA matches it firmly. Some rows mark clone size as missing; the rest say once, few, many or name a class of expanded clone.

CDR3: CASSLSLTGTEKNTGELFF; DNA: TGTGCCAGCAGCCTCAGCCTAACCGGGACAGAAAAAAACACCGGGGAGCTGTTTTTT; V: TRBV14; length: 19; size: -; J: TRBJ2-2; D: TRBD1
CDR3: CASRFRDTVLNTEAFF; DNA: TGTGCCAGCAGGTTCCGGGACACGGTATTGAACACTGAAGCTTTCTTT; V: TRBV28; length: 16; size: once; J: TRBJ1-1; D: -
CDR3: CASSPLETGGRQYF; DNA: TGTGCCAGCAGTCCCTTAGAGACAGGCGGCCGGCAGTACTTC; V: TRBV27; length: 14; size: -; J: TRBJ2-7; D: -
CDR3: CASSLNGGETQYF; DNA: TGTGCCAGCAGTTTGAACGGGGGGGAGACCCAGTACTTC; V: TRBV7-2; length: 13; size: -; J: TRBJ2-5; D: TRBD2
CDR3: CASSLAGSFGYEQYF; DNA: TGTGCCAGCAGCTTGGCCGGGAGTTTTGGCTACGAGCAGTACTTC; V: TRBV5-5; length: 15; size: -; J: TRBJ2-7; D: -
CDR3: CASSYGTGGYTGELFF; DNA: TGCGCCAGCAGCTACGGGACAGGCGGTTACACCGGGGAGCTGTTTTTT; V: TRBV5-1; length: 16; size: -; J: TRBJ2-2; D: TRBD1
CDR3: CASGPTDTQYF; DNA: TGTGCCAGCGGGCCAACAGATACGCAGTATTTT; V: TRBV6-1; length: 11; size: few; J: TRBJ2-3; D: -
CDR3: CASGALTGTQPYNEQFF; DNA: TGTGCCAGCGGAGCCCTCACCGGGACTCAGCCCTACAATGAGCAGTTCTTC; V: TRBV5-6; length: 17; size: -; J: TRBJ2-1; D: -
CDR3: CASSVEGAVTIYEQYF; DNA: TGTGCCAGCAGCGTAGAAGGAGCGGTTACGATCTACGAGCAGTACTTC; V: TRBV9; length: 16; size: -; J: TRBJ2-7; D: -
CDR3: CASTLGQGVAFF; DNA: TGTGCCAGTACCCTTGGACAGGGCGTGGCTTTCTTT; V: TRBV19; length: 12; size: -; J: TRBJ1-1; D: TRBD1